Following are 14 T cell receptor beta chains from one sample sequenced in a study of blood T cell repertoires in COVID-19. TCRdb's table, derived via immunoSEQ multiplex PCR, lists solely in-frame clones and lacks some. The sample shows nearly 300,000 clones, approximately 88% of them seen only once. The sequenced sample was peripheral blood. All receptors come from a woman in her twenties or thirties who had recovered from COVID-19.

The rearrangement links TRBV2 to TRBJ1-4, with D unresolved. Germline CDR1 is SNHLY and CDR2 is FYNNEI. The CDR3 has 15 residues. V lost 5 bases to trimming and J lost 3 bases, with 13 bases between them. The CDR3 loop reads CASSSAPSANEKLFF. CDR3 nucleotides: TGTGCCAGCAGTTCCGCCCCGTCGGCTAATGAAAAACTGTTTTTT. Variable domain in full (rest from reference TRBV2 and TRBJ1-4): EPEVTQTPSHQVTQMGQEVILRCVPISNHLYFYWYRQILGQKVEFLVSFYNNEISEKSEIFDDQFSVERPDGSNFTLKIRSTKLEDSAMYFCASSSAPSANEKLFFGSGTQLSVL.

The V and J genes are TRBV16 and TRBJ1-2, with a possible D match to TRBD1 (6 bases). The germline gives CDR1 KGHSY, CDR2 FQNENV. There are 15 residues in the CDR3. Trimming left V 4 bases short and J 2 bases short, with 14 bases between. CDR3 loop: CASSRGTIPNYGYTF. CDR3 DNA sequence: TGTGCCAGCAGCCGAGGGACAATACCAAACTATGGCTACACCTTC.

This chain joins TRBV6-5 and TRBJ2-7; tentative D call: TRBD1 (7 bases). V gave up 1 base and J gave up 6 bases, with 19 bases separating them. Germline loops: CDR1 MNHEY, CDR2 SVGAGI. The CDR3 is 16 amino acids. Here the CDR3 DNA reads TGTGCCAGCAGTTACTTAGACCACAGGGGAGGTGGCGAGCAGTACTTC. Its protein is CASSYLDHRGGGEQYF.

This clone has just one count. V gene TRBV5-1 combines with J gene TRBJ1-1; D perhaps matches TRBD1 (5 bases). V was pared by 2 bases and J by 0 bases, with 8 bases between. The CDR3 length is 14 residues. CDR1 SGHRS and CDR2 YFSETQ come from the germline V gene. CDR3 DNA: TGCGCCAGCAGCTTAGGGGTCATGAACACTGAAGCTTTCTTT. Translation gives CASSLGVMNTEAFF.

The V call is TRBV5-1, the J call TRBJ2-6; 7 bases are a match to TRBD1. The CDR3 spans 22 residues. Germline V gives CDR1 SGHRS, CDR2 YFSETQ. Unmatched junction bases numbered 18, after V lost 0 bases and J lost 0 bases. Here the CDR3 reads CASSLETTGKSYITSGANVLTF. The DNA of the CDR3 is TGCGCCAGCAGCTTGGAAACGACAGGGAAATCCTATATCACCTCTGGGGCCAACGTCCTGACTTTC.

The chain links TRBV5-4 to TRBJ2-3, with D unclear. CDR3 length: 14 residues. Germline CDR1 and CDR2: SGHNT and YYREEE (reference sequence). V dropped 4 bases and J dropped 4 bases, with 13 bases sitting between them. The CDR3 bases are TGTGCCAGCAGCCCCACTACTCCTCCAGATACGCAGTATTTT. It translates to CASSPTTPPDTQYF. The complete variable domain, with remaining parts taken from reference TRBV5-4 and TRBJ2-3, reads ETGVTQSPTHLIKTRGQQVTLRCSSQSGHNTVSWYQQALGQGPQFIFQYYREEENGRGNFPPRFSGLQFPNYSSELNVNALELDDSALYLCASSPTTPPDTQYFGPGTRLTVL.

The V and J genes are TRBV19 and TRBJ1-1, with TRBD1 identical over 10 bases. The junction had 7 bases not matched to a gene; V was cut back by 4 bases and J by 5 bases. This CDR3 contains 15 residues. CDR1 and CDR2 from the germline V gene are LNHDA and SQIVND (reference sequence). CDR3 residues: CASSNLDRGLTEAFF. The DNA for the CDR3 is TGTGCCAGTAGTAACTTAGACAGGGGGCTGACTGAAGCTTTCTTT.

A remark on this clone: Additional DNA sequences in this sample encode the identical CDR3. CDR3 in DNA: TGCAGTGCTAGGGACACCTACGAGCAGTACTTC. Translation gives CSARDTYEQYF. V and J are TRBV20-1 and TRBJ2-7, with a weak D call TRBD1 (5 bases). Germline values: CDR1 DFQATT, CDR2 SNEGSKA (reference sequence). This CDR3 contains 11 residues. Trimming shortened V by 3 bases and J by 2 bases, and 5 bases separated the two germline ends.

This clone was observed at least ten times. DNA of the CDR3: TGTGCCAGCAGCTTAGCCTCTATGCGGGGGAAAGACTACGAGCAGTACTTC. This gives the protein CASSLASMRGKDYEQYF. The chain uses TRBV7-8 and TRBJ2-7, with 7 bases lining up with TRBD2. This CDR3 spans 17 amino acids. Trimming at V came to 0 bases and at J to 3 bases, leaving 11 bases not matched to a gene. CDR1 is SGHVS, CDR2 FQNEAQ, per germline.

The chain employs TRBV5-1 and TRBJ2-7; TRBD2 matches 16 bases. The length of the CDR3 is 16 residues. V was clipped by 3 bases and J by 4 bases; unmatched bases: 4. Germline assignment: CDR1 SGHRS and CDR2 YFSETQ. CDR3 coding DNA: TGCGCCAGCAGCTCGGGACTAGCGGGGGGGCCTTACGAGCAGTACTTC. Translating gives CASSSGLAGGPYEQYF.

The chain carries TRBV30 and TRBJ2-1, with D unresolved. Germline values: CDR1 GTSNPN, CDR2 SVGIG (reference sequence). The CDR3 has 14 residues. V was pared by 1 base and J by 0 bases, with 7 bases between. This CDR3 is CAWSGFSSYNEQFF. For the CDR3, the DNA is TGTGCCTGGAGTGGCTTCAGCTCCTACAATGAGCAGTTCTTC.

The V call is TRBV18, the J call TRBJ2-7, with 8 bases that match TRBD1. The CDR3 runs 12 residues. Germline V gene sequence: CDR1 KGHSH, CDR2 LQKENI. V lost 5 bases, J lost 6 bases, and 3 bases stayed unmatched. CDR3 sequence: CASSDRGGEQYF. The CDR3 DNA follows: TGTGCCAGCTCAGACAGGGGAGGCGAGCAGTACTTC.

The rearrangement joins TRBV19 to TRBJ2-1, with D unresolved. Germline CDR1 is LNHDA and CDR2 is SQIVND (reference sequence). Trimming removed 5 bases at V and 6 bases at J, with 11 bases between. This CDR3 is 13 amino acids long. The CDR3 DNA reads TGTGCCAGTAGTGCCTCGGTTTTCAATGAGCAGTTCTTC. Translation: CASSASVFNEQFF.

The rearrangement joins TRBV2 to TRBJ1-4, with 7 bases fitting TRBD1. Germline V gene data show CDR1 as SNHLY and CDR2 as FYNNEI. Trimming removed 7 bases from V and 5 bases from J; junction bases left unmatched: 7. CDR3 length: 14 amino acids. This CDR3 reads CASKGGRGNEKLFF. The DNA of the CDR3 is TGTGCCAGCAAAGGGGGCAGGGGGAATGAAAAACTGTTTTTT. The full variable domain, completed using reference TRBV2 and TRBJ1-4, is EPEVTQTPSHQVTQMGQEVILRCVPISNHLYFYWYRQILGQKVEFLVSFYNNEISEKSEIFDDQFSVERPDGSNFTLKIRSTKLEDSAMYFCASKGGRGNEKLFFGSGTQLSVL.